Listed below are T cell receptor beta chains from one sample, sequenced in a study of vaccination and CD4 T cells after COVID-19. For these receptors, no antigen is known. One entry per CDR3 protein, called by TCRdb with MiXCR from the PCR reads. The sample comprises 15,000 to 17,000 distinct CDR3 sequences, 73% of which are singletons, and about 4.6% rests with the top ten. The sequenced sample consisted of CD4+ T cells from blood, cultured in vitro. The receptors shown here come from a human donor who had recovered from COVID-19. CDR3s include the opening cysteine and the closing phenylalanine or tryptophan. A D gene is named only where the DNA matches it firmly. Clone size is shown for a subset of rows, as once, few, many or a class of expanded clone.

j_gene | abundance | v_gene | d_gene | CDR3aa | CDR3nt
TRBJ2-6 | . | TRBV19 | TRBD1 | CASSIGQGSSGANVLTF | TGTGCCAGTAGTATAGGACAGGGTAGCTCTGGGGCCAACGTCCTGACTTTC
TRBJ1-1 | . | TRBV20-1 | . | CSARDGAMNTEAFF | TGCAGTGCTAGAGATGGGGCGATGAACACTGAAGCTTTCTTT
TRBJ2-2 | . | TRBV7-9 | . | CASIDNRNTGELFF | TGTGCCAGCATTGATAACCGCAACACCGGGGAGCTGTTTTTT
TRBJ2-7 | . | TRBV11-3 | TRBD1 | CASSKRGTGAYEQYF | TGTGCCAGCAGCAAAAGGGGGACAGGGGCCTACGAGCAGTACTTC
TRBJ2-1 | . | TRBV7-2 | TRBD2 | CASSTRTNGRGGEQFF | TGTGCCAGCAGCACGCGTACTAACGGGAGGGGCGGTGAGCAGTTCTTC
TRBJ1-1 | . | TRBV7-2 | . | CASSLRFLNTEAFF | TGTGCCAGCAGCTTAAGGTTTCTGAACACTGAAGCTTTCTTT
TRBJ2-7 | . | TRBV6-2/TRBV6-3 | . | CASSYSGTGNSYEQYF | TGTGCCAGCAGTTACTCCGGGACGGGGAACTCCTACGAGCAGTACTTC
TRBJ2-3 | . | TRBV6-1 | TRBD2 | CASSRLARDTQYF | TGTGCCAGCAGTCGACTAGCTCGCGATACGCAGTATTTT
TRBJ1-2 | . | TRBV7-9 | . | CASSPGFANYGYTF | TGTGCCAGCAGCCCGGGCTTTGCTAACTATGGCTACACCTTC
TRBJ2-6 | . | TRBV20-1 | . | CSAMGVSGANVLTF | TGCAGTGCCATGGGGGTCTCTGGGGCCAACGTCCTGACTTTC
TRBJ1-3 | . | TRBV15 | . | CATRFDGNTIYF | TGTGCCACCAGGTTTGATGGAAACACCATATATTTT
TRBJ1-2 | . | TRBV27 | . | CASSPNAAPLRGYTF | TGTGCCAGCAGCCCAAACGCCGCACCTCTACGAGGCTACACCTTC
TRBJ1-1 | once | TRBV7-9 | . | CASSLVGLGNTEAFF | TGTGCCAGCAGCTTAGTGGGGTTAGGGAACACTGAAGCTTTCTTT
TRBJ1-2 | . | TRBV28 | TRBD1 | CASSPGTVYGYTF | TGTGCCAGCAGTCCCGGGACAGTATATGGCTACACCTTC
TRBJ2-5 | . | TRBV27 | TRBD2 | CASQTSGIETQYF | TGTGCCAGCCAAACTAGCGGGATTGAGACCCAGTACTTC
TRBJ1-2 | . | TRBV20-1 | . | CSAEGPYGYTF | TGCAGTGCCGAGGGACCTTATGGCTACACCTTC
TRBJ2-2 | . | TRBV28 | TRBD1 | CASRGDRAGTGELFF | TGTGCCAGCAGAGGCGACAGGGCGGGCACCGGGGAGCTGTTTTTT
TRBJ2-1 | . | TRBV6-2/TRBV6-3 | . | CASSYLINNEQFF | TGTGCCAGCAGTTACTTAATAAACAATGAGCAGTTCTTC
TRBJ2-7 | few | TRBV20-1 | TRBD2 | CSASGTSGSMSYEQYF | TGCAGTGCTTCCGGGACTAGCGGGAGTATGAGCTACGAGCAGTACTTC
TRBJ2-1 | . | TRBV24-1 | TRBD1 | CATSDFSDRGYYEQFF | TGTGCCACCAGTGATTTTTCGGACAGGGGATACTATGAGCAGTTCTTC
TRBJ1-2 | . | TRBV20-1 | . | CSPVRGNYGYTF | TGCAGTCCCGTCAGGGGTAACTATGGCTACACCTTC
TRBJ1-5 | . | TRBV5-5 | TRBD1 | CASSLQGGNQPQHF | TGTGCCAGCAGCTTACAGGGGGGGAATCAGCCCCAGCATTTT
TRBJ1-2 | . | TRBV20-1 | TRBD1 | CSATRTGVGYTF | TGCAGTGCTACCCGGACAGGGGTTGGCTACACCTTC
TRBJ2-2 | . | TRBV6-2/TRBV6-3 | . | CASSSVRGSVGELFF | TGTGCCAGCAGTTCCGTAAGGGGATCGGTCGGGGAGCTGTTTTTT
TRBJ1-2 | few | TRBV10-3 | . | CAISKGSEDGYTF | TGTGCCATCAGTAAGGGGAGTGAGGACGGCTACACCTTC
TRBJ1-1 | few | TRBV20-1 | . | CSARSGGGTEAFF | TGCAGTGCTAGATCGGGGGGGGGCACTGAAGCTTTCTTT
TRBJ2-7 | . | TRBV20-1 | TRBD1 | CSARRAGGGPEQYF | TGCAGTGCTAGAAGGGCAGGGGGTGGACCCGAGCAGTACTTC
TRBJ1-1 | . | TRBV20-1 | TRBD1 | CSAITLTGARMNTEAFF | TGCAGTGCTATCACCCTTACAGGGGCCAGGATGAACACTGAAGCTTTCTTT
TRBJ2-1 | . | TRBV15 | . | CATSRDSGYNEQFF | TGTGCCACCAGCAGGGATAGCGGATACAATGAGCAGTTCTTC
TRBJ2-5 | few | TRBV20-1 | . | CSAPRLGRAGQETQYF | TGCAGTGCTCCCCGTTTGGGGCGGGCAGGCCAAGAGACCCAGTACTTC
TRBJ1-4 | few | TRBV7-2 | . | CASSLVADEKLFF | TGTGCCAGCAGCTTAGTTGCAGACGAAAAACTGTTTTTT
TRBJ2-3 | . | TRBV27 | . | CASSPRTDTQYF | TGTGCCAGCAGTCCCCGCACAGATACGCAGTATTTT
TRBJ1-6 | . | TRBV20-1 | . | CSAPVRQEGSPLHF | TGCAGTGCTCCCGTTAGGCAGGAGGGCTCACCCCTCCACTTT
TRBJ2-7 | . | TRBV7-2 | . | CASSLEAGRYEQYF | TGTGCCAGCAGCTTAGAGGCAGGGCGCTACGAGCAGTACTTC
TRBJ2-3 | . | TRBV6-4 | . | CASSGTVGRDTQYF | TGTGCCAGCAGTGGCACGGTGGGAAGAGATACGCAGTATTTT
TRBJ2-2 | . | TRBV20-1 | TRBD2 | CSAMGGRAVTGELFF | TGCAGTGCTATGGGCGGGAGGGCCGTCACCGGGGAGCTGTTTTTT
TRBJ2-2 | few | TRBV20-1 | TRBD2 | CSARDLGRFAGELFF | TGCAGTGCTAGAGATCTCGGGAGGTTCGCCGGGGAGCTGTTTTTT
TRBJ2-5 | . | TRBV7-9 | . | CASSFREIQETQYF | TGTGCCAGCAGCTTCAGAGAAATACAAGAGACCCAGTACTTC
TRBJ1-5 | few | TRBV20-1 | TRBD1 | CSPSSRGRDEPQHF | TGCAGTCCAAGCAGCAGGGGGCGCGATGAGCCCCAGCATTTT
TRBJ2-1 | . | TRBV7-2 | . | CASSLALGLPAFF | TGTGCCAGCAGCTTAGCGTTAGGACTTCCCGCGTTCTTC
TRBJ2-1 | . | TRBV20-1 | TRBD2 | CSARWGLAGSNEQFF | TGCAGTGCTAGATGGGGGCTAGCGGGCTCCAATGAGCAGTTCTTC
TRBJ2-5 | . | TRBV7-6 | . | CASSLGEETQYF | TGTGCCAGCAGCTTAGGGGAAGAGACCCAGTACTTC
TRBJ2-3 | . | TRBV7-2 | . | CASSRRQVGTDTQYF | TGTGCCAGCAGCCGACGGCAGGTGGGCACAGATACGCAGTATTTT
TRBJ2-7 | . | TRBV7-9 | . | CASSSAALTAHEQYF | TGTGCCAGCAGCTCCGCGGCGTTAACAGCCCACGAGCAGTACTTC
TRBJ1-1 | . | TRBV7-2 | . | CASSHREISAPTRKGAFF | TGTGCCAGCAGCCATCGAGAGATAAGCGCCCCGACCCGAAAAGGGGCTTTCTTT
TRBJ2-7 | . | TRBV20-1 | TRBD2 | CSARWDSGKPYEQYF | TGCAGTGCTAGATGGGATAGCGGGAAACCCTACGAGCAGTACTTC
TRBJ2-7 | . | TRBV7-6 | TRBD1 | CASSQRQGYYEQYF | TGTGCCAGCAGCCAACGACAGGGCTACTACGAGCAGTACTTC
TRBJ1-2 | . | TRBV2 | . | CASSVEVRYGYTF | TGTGCCAGCAGCGTCGAGGTCCGTTATGGCTACACCTTC
TRBJ2-2 | . | TRBV7-2 | . | CASSTAPNTGELFF | TGTGCCAGCAGCACAGCTCCGAACACCGGGGAGCTGTTTTTT
TRBJ2-7 | once | TRBV6-5 | TRBD1 | CASSWGTGYEQYF | TGTGCCAGCAGTTGGGGGACAGGTTACGAGCAGTACTTC
TRBJ2-7 | . | TRBV20-1 | . | CSASGWTVYEQYF | TGCAGTGCTAGTGGCTGGACAGTCTACGAGCAGTACTTC
TRBJ1-5 | . | TRBV6-1 | . | CASSEGGLNQPQHF | TGTGCCAGCAGTGAGGGGGGCCTCAATCAGCCCCAGCATTTT
TRBJ1-2 | . | TRBV7-9 | TRBD1 | CASSLARQGLGGYTF | TGTGCCAGCAGCTTAGCGCGACAGGGCTTAGGAGGCTACACCTTC
TRBJ1-1 | . | TRBV6-1 | . | CASSGPVRNTEAFF | TGTGCCAGCAGTGGACCAGTCAGGAACACTGAAGCTTTCTTT